This TCR beta chain was sequenced in a study of blood T cell repertoires in COVID-19. Study context: The origin of the acute and convalescent COVID-19 samples was the United States, Italy and Spain. T cells, B-cell-depleted T cells, or PBMCs provided the cDNA or gDNA that served as material.

Authors' analysis steps: Scientists estimated how many nucleated cells there were by amplifying reference gene primers. Clones were read by immunoSEQ multiplex PCR, and TCRdb kept only the in-frame ones, dropping some. That table furnishes V, J and clone size, whereas the DNA furnished D and trimming. Of about 91,000 clones listed, about 77% were seen once; the top ten hold roughly a tenth. A word on this clone: This same CDR3 is encoded by further DNA sequences in the sample.

The specimen was peripheral blood. This clonotype was sampled from a woman older than 75 with acute or convalescent COVID-19.

In nucleotides, the CDR3 is TGTGCCAGCAGCTTACTATCCGGGAGCACAGATACGCAGTATTTT. Protein product: CASSLLSGSTDTQYF. The chain recombines TRBV7-3 with TRBJ2-3; D is undetermined. Germline V gene data show CDR1 as SGHTA and CDR2 as FQGTGA. Trimming shortened V by 2 bases and J by 0 bases, and 9 bases separated the two germline ends. The CDR3 runs to 15 residues.